This T cell receptor beta chain was profiled in a study of CD8 T cells in Susac syndrome. The CDR3 consists of 13 residues. Germline CDR1 is LNHDA and CDR2 is SQIVND (reference sequence). The V and J ends lost 5 bases and 4 bases respectively, with 9 bases between them. Sequencing targeted TCR beta in T cells from blood (CD8+ and CD4+). Controls were healthy donors (matched for age and sex). TEMRA cells were FACS-enriched, and CD8+ and CD4+ T cells were isolated negatively. Random hexamers primed reverse transcription of about 0.45 to 1 ug RNA. It was immunoSEQ multiplex PCR that amplified TCR beta CDR3 across 54 Vbeta and 13 Jbeta. TCRdb re-derived calls from the immunoSEQ multiplex PCR reads in MiXCR, one entry per CDR3 protein. The repertoire holds about 140,000 distinct CDR3 sequences, with about 93% as singletons.

The sample comprised CD8+ T cells from PBMCs. The receptor's source is a human donor in good health. V usage is TRBV19 and J usage is TRBJ2-1; no clear D gene. The CDR3: CASSAEGYNEQFF. The CDR3 region has the DNA TGTGCCAGTAGTGCGGAAGGGTACAATGAGCAGTTCTTC.